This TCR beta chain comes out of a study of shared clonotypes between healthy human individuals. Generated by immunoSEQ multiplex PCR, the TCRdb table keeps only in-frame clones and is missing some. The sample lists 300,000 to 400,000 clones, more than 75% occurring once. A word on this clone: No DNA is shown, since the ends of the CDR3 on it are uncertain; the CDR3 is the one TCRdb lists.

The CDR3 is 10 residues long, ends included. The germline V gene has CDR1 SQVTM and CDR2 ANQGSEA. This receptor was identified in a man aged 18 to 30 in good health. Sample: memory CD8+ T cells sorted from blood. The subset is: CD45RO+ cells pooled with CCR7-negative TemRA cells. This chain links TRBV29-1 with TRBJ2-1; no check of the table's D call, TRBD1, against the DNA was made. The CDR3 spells CSVGTGIKFF.